The 20 T cell receptor beta chains listed next were all sequenced from one sample in a study of T cell changes during pregnancy in multiple sclerosis. The data were produced by immunoSEQ multiplex PCR, yet TCRdb's version contains in-frame clones alone and is incomplete. The sample gives nearly 110,000 clones, more than 80% of which show up once; over 1.5% is in the top ten. The sample in question was peripheral blood, obtained before pregnancy. The receptor source for this set is a female donor with multiple sclerosis, enrolled in a pregnancy study.

The CDR3 spells CASSPGQGPRGGYTF. The CDR3 coding sequence is TGCGCCAGCAGCCCCGGACAAGGGCCGAGGGGGGGCTACACCTTC. J is TRBJ1-2 and V is TRBV5-1; a possible D gene is TRBD1 (6 bases). The CDR3 covers 15 residues. CDR1 is SGHRS and CDR2 is YFSETQ in the germline V gene. Trimming removed 4 bases at V and 8 bases at J, with 21 bases between.

The chain links TRBV4-3 to TRBJ2-1, with D maybe TRBD1 (6 bases). Germline lookup yields CDR1 LGHNA and CDR2 YSLEER. V lost 3 bases, J lost 2 bases, and 11 bases lay in between. The length of the CDR3 is 15 residues. The DNA for the CDR3 is TGCGCCAGCAGCCAGGAAGGACAGACCTACAATGAGCAGTTCTTC. This encodes CASSQEGQTYNEQFF.

The chain carries TRBV7-3 and TRBJ2-3, with a possible D match to TRBD1 (6 bases). V lost 5 bases to trimming and J lost 1 base, with 13 bases between them. The CDR3 totals 15 residues. In germline, CDR1 is SGHTA, CDR2 FQGTGA. CDR3 sequence (DNA): TGTGCCAGCAGCCCACTTGAGGGGGGCACAGATACGCAGTATTTT. Translated: CASSPLEGGTDTQYF.

In its sample, this clone was seen once. The rearrangement joins TRBV6-6 to TRBJ2-5, with 7 bases fitting TRBD1. After removal of 4 bases from V and 2 bases from J, the junction contained 4 bases not matched to a gene. The CDR3 is made up of 14 amino acids. The germline CDR1 and CDR2 sequences are MNHNY and SVGAGI (reference sequence). CDR3 coding DNA: TGTGCCAGCAGTTTAGGGGACAGACAAGAGACCCAGTACTTC. Protein: CASSLGDRQETQYF.

The chain carries TRBV7-7 and TRBJ2-7, with a weak D call TRBD1 (6 bases). Trimming took 2 bases from V and 6 from J, leaving 11 bases between them. The germline CDR1 and CDR2 sequences are SSHAT and FNYEAQ (reference sequence). The CDR3 consists of 13 residues. The CDR3 nucleotides are TGTGCCAGCAGCTTAATTGGGGGCTCCGAGCAGTACTTC. Its protein is CASSLIGGSEQYF.

The rearrangement links TRBV7-6 to TRBJ2-7; no firm D call. V was clipped by 5 bases and J by 5 bases, with 13 bases between them. Germline values: CDR1 SGHVS, CDR2 FNYEAQ. The length of the CDR3 is 13 residues. The CDR3 is CASSPLHEDEQYF. The CDR3 DNA reads TGTGCCAGCAGCCCCTTACACGAGGACGAGCAGTACTTC.

This clone was seen once. The chain is built from TRBV19 and TRBJ1-3; possible D gene TRBD1, 6 bases. Germline lookup yields CDR1 LNHDA and CDR2 SQIVND (reference sequence). V shed 5 bases and J shed 0 bases, with 8 bases lying between them. This CDR3 contains 14 residues. CDR3 nucleotides: TGTGCCAGTAGTCAGGGGAGCTCTGGAAACACCATATATTTT. The encoded protein is CASSQGSSGNTIYF.

This clone has just one count. The V gene is TRBV29-1, the J gene TRBJ1-4; D is unresolved. The CDR3 covers 14 residues. V lost 4 bases and J lost 0, with 9 bases in between. CDR1 is SQVTM and CDR2 is ANQGSEA in the germline V gene. CDR3 in amino acids: CSVAMSATNEKLFF. CDR3 DNA sequence: TGCAGCGTTGCCATGAGTGCAACTAATGAAAAACTGTTTTTT.

This clone has just one count. J is TRBJ1-4 and V is TRBV9; 8 nucleotides line up with TRBD1. The CDR3 has 12 amino acids. Germline V lookup: CDR1 SGDLS, CDR2 YYNGEE. The V gene end was trimmed by 4 bases and the J gene end by 14 bases; junction bases not matched to a gene: 7. CDR3 nucleotides: TGTGCCAGCAGCTCCCGGACAGGGCCCCTGTTTTTT. Amino acid sequence: CASSSRTGPLFF.

The chain links TRBV5-5 to TRBJ2-7; tentatively, D is TRBD1 (6 bases). This CDR3 has 15 amino acids. Trimming stripped 2 bases from V and 0 bases from J, with 12 bases between. The germline CDR1 and CDR2 sequences are SGHKS and YYEKEE (reference sequence). Written as DNA, the CDR3 is TGTGCCAGCAGCTTCAGGGACACTCACTCCTACGAGCAGTACTTC. Amino acids: CASSFRDTHSYEQYF.

V is TRBV19 and J is TRBJ2-1; 15 nucleotides match TRBD2. V lost 5 bases to trimming and J lost 0 bases; unmatched junction nucleotides: 5. There are 18 residues in the CDR3. In germline, CDR1 is LNHDA, CDR2 SQIVND (reference sequence). The CDR3 DNA reads TGTGCCAGTAGTCGCGGACTAGCGGGAGGGAGCTCCTACAATGAGCAGTTCTTC. Encoded protein: CASSRGLAGGSSYNEQFF.

J is TRBJ2-2 and V is TRBV5-1, with 11 bases identical to TRBD1. The CDR3 has 15 amino acids. Germline CDR1 SGHRS, CDR2 YFSETQ. Unmatched junction bases numbered 6, after V lost 4 bases and J lost 7 bases. CDR3 amino acids: CASSKGTGGIGELFF. CDR3 DNA sequence: TGCGCCAGCAGCAAGGGGACAGGGGGAATCGGGGAGCTGTTTTTT.

This sequence joins TRBV7-9 and TRBJ2-1; D uncertain. The CDR3 covers 12 residues. Germline lookup yields CDR1 SEHNR and CDR2 FQNEAQ (reference sequence). Trimming took off 3 bases at V and 5 bases at J, with 5 bases between the two ends. The CDR3 region has the DNA TGTGCCAGCAGCTTGTTAAACAATGAGCAGTTCTTC. This codes for CASSLLNNEQFF.

The chain joins TRBV6-5 to TRBJ1-6, with 8 bases matching TRBD1. The CDR3 runs to 15 residues. CDR1 and CDR2 (germline): MNHEY, SVGAGI. With V trimmed by 1 base and J by 7 bases, 3 bases remained unmatched. CDR3 sequence (DNA): TGTGCCAGCAGTTACTTACAGGGGGAGAATTCACCCCTCCACTTT. Protein: CASSYLQGENSPLHF.

The V and J genes are TRBV7-9 and TRBJ2-7, with 7 positions matching TRBD2. The CDR3 is 16 amino acids. The trim removed 3 bases at V and 5 bases at J, leaving 13 bases unmatched. CDR1 SEHNR and CDR2 FQNEAQ come from the germline V gene (reference sequence). The CDR3 here is CASSFPIWTSSHEQYF. The CDR3 bases are TGTGCCAGCAGCTTTCCTATTTGGACTAGTAGTCACGAGCAGTACTTC.

V usage is TRBV28 and J usage is TRBJ2-3; 11 bases match TRBD2. The CDR3 consists of 15 residues. The ends lost 2 bases at V and 6 bases at J; junction bases unmatched: 4. Germline V lookup: CDR1 MDHEN, CDR2 SYDVKM. CDR3 DNA: TGTGCCAGCAGTTTAACTAGCGGGAGTTTTGATACGCAGTATTTT. Its protein product is CASSLTSGSFDTQYF.

J is TRBJ2-4 and V is TRBV5-4, with TRBD1 as a possible D gene (5 bases). There are 13 residues in the CDR3. V was clipped by 4 bases and J by 9 bases, with 14 bases between them. Per germline, CDR1 SGHNT and CDR2 YYREEE (reference sequence). CDR3 in amino acids: CASSLGQRSIQYF. DNA of the CDR3: TGTGCCAGCAGCCTGGGGCAGAGGAGCATTCAGTACTTC.

This chain uses TRBV11-2 with TRBJ2-7; the match to TRBD1 covers 11 bases. The germline V gene has CDR1 SGHAT and CDR2 FQNNGV. The CDR3 spans 16 residues. The V and J ends lost 4 bases and 1 base, in that order; junction bases with no gene match: 6. In nucleotides, the CDR3 is TGTGCCAGCAGCTCGGCGGGACAGGGGGGATCCTACGAGCAGTACTTC. Its translation: CASSSAGQGGSYEQYF.

This chain uses TRBV6-1 with TRBJ2-1, with a possible D match to TRBD2 (6 bases). The CDR3 contains 11 residues. Germline V gene data show CDR1 as MNHNS and CDR2 as SASEGT. V was pared by 8 bases and J by 10 bases, with 12 bases between. CDR3 in amino acids: CASRPGEEQFF. The DNA of the CDR3 is TGTGCCAGCCGCCCGGGAGAGGAGCAGTTCTTC.

This clone appeared once. The chain recombines TRBV6-5 with TRBJ1-3, with D perhaps matching TRBD1 (6 bases). This CDR3 has 16 residues. The ends were cut back, 2 bases at V and 3 bases at J, with 14 bases in the middle. Looked up from germline, CDR1 is MNHEY and CDR2 is SVGAGI. CDR3 in DNA: TGTGCCAGCAGTTACGATCCAGGGGCGGTTGGAAACACCATATATTTT. This encodes CASSYDPGAVGNTIYF.